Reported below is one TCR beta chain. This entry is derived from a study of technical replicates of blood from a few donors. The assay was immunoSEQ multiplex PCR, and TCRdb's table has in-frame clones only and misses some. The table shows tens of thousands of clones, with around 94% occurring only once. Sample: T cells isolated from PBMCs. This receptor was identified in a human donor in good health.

CDR3 sequence reads: CASRGRWTASYEQYF. The CDR3 DNA follows: TGTGCCAGCAGGGGACGGTGGACAGCCTCCTACGAGCAGTACTTC. The chain recombines TRBV5-6 with TRBJ2-7; tentatively, D is TRBD1 (6 bases). The CDR3 runs 15 residues. V gave up 5 bases and J gave up 0 bases, with 15 bases separating them. CDR1 and CDR2 (germline): SGHDT, YYEEEE.